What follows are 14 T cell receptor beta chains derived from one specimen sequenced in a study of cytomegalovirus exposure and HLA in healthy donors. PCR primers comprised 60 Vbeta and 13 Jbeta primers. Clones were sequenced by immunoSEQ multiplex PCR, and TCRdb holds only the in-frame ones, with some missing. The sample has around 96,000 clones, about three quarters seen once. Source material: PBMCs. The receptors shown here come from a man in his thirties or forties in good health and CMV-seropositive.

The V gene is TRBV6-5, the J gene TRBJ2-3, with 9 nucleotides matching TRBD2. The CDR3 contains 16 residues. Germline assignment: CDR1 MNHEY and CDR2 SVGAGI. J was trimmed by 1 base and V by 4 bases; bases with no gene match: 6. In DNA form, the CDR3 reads TGTGCCAGCAGTTCACCTTGGACTAGCGGCACAGATACGCAGTATTTT. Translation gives CASSSPWTSGTDTQYF.

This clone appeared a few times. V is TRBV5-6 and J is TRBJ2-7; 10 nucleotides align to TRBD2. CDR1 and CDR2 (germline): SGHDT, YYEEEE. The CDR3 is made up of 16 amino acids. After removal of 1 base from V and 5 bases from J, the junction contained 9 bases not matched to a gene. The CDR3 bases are TGTGCCAGCAGCTTGAGGCTACTAGCGGGGAGAAACGAGCAGTACTTC. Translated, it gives CASSLRLLAGRNEQYF.

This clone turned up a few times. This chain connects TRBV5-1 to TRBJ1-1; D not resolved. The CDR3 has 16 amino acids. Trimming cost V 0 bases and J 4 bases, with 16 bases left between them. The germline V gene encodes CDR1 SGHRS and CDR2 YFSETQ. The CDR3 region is CASSLAWAGEGTEAFF. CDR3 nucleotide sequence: TGCGCCAGCAGCTTGGCATGGGCTGGGGAGGGCACTGAAGCTTTCTTT.

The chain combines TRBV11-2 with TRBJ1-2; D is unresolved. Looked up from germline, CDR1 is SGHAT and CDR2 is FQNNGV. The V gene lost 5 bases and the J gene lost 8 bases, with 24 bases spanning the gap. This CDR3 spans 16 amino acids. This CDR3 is CASSPITRPRDAGYTF. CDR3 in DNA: TGTGCCAGCAGCCCCATTACCCGACCGAGGGATGCCGGCTACACCTTC.

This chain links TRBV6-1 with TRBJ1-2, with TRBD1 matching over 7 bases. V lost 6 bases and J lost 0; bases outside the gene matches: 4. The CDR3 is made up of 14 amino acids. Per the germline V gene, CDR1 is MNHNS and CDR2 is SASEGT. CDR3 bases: TGTGCCAGCAGGCCGGGACAGCCTAACTATGGCTACACCTTC. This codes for CASRPGQPNYGYTF.

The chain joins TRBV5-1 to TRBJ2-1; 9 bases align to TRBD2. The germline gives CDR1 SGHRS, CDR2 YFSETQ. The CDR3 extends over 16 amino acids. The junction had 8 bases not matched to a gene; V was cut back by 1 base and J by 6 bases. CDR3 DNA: TGCGCCAGCAGCTTGCGCGCGGGGGGGGCCCTCAATGAGCAGTTCTTC. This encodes CASSLRAGGALNEQFF.

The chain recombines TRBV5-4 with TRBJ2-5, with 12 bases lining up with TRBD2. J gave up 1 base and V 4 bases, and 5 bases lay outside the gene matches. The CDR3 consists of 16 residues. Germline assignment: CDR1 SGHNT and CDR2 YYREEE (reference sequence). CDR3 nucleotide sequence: TGTGCCAGCAGCCTTTTACTAGCGGGGGGCCAAGAGACCCAGTACTTC. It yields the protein CASSLLLAGGQETQYF.

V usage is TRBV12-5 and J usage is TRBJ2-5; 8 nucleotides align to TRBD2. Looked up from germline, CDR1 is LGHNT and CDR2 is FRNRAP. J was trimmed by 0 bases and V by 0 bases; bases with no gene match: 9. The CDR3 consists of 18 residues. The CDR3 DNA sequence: TGTGCTAGTGGTTTGGTGGAGGTAGCGGGGTTGAACCAAGAGACCCAGTACTTC. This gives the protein CASGLVEVAGLNQETQYF.

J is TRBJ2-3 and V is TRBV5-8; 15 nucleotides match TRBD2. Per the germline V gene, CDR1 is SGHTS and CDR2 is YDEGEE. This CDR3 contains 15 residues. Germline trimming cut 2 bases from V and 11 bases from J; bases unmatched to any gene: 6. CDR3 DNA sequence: TGTGCCAGCAGCTTCGGACTAGCGGGGGGGGAGGAGCAGTATTTT. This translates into CASSFGLAGGEEQYF.

The CDR3 region is CASGVGGGENNEQFF. The CDR3 nucleotides are TGTGCCAGCGGGGTGGGCGGGGGGGAAAACAATGAGCAGTTCTTC. The chain has TRBV6-5 and TRBJ2-1; 9 bases align to TRBD2. Germline assignment: CDR1 MNHEY and CDR2 SVGAGI. V was pared by 8 bases and J by 5 bases, with 10 bases of the junction left unmatched. This CDR3 has 15 amino acids.

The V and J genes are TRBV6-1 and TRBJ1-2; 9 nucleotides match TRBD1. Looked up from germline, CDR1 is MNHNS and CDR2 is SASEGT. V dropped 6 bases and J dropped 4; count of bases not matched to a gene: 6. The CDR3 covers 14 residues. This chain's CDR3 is CASSRGQGSYGYTF. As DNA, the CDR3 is TGTGCCAGCAGCCGGGGACAGGGCAGCTATGGCTACACCTTC.

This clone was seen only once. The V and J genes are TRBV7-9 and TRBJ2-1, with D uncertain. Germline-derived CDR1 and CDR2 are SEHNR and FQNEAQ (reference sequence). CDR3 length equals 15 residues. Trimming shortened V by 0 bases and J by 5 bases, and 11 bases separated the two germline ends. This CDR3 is CASSLALAHDNEQFF. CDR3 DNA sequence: TGTGCCAGCAGCTTAGCGTTGGCTCACGACAATGAGCAGTTCTTC.

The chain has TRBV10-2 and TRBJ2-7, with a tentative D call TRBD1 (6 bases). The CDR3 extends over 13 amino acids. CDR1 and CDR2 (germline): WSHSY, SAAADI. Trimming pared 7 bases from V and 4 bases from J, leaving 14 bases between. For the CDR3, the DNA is TGCGCCAGCAATGCCGGGACAAAATACGAGCAGTACTTC. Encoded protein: CASNAGTKYEQYF.

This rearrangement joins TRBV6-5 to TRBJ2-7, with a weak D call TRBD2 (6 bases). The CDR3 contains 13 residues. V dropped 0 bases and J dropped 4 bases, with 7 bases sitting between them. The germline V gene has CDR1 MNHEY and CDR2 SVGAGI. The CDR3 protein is CASSYSGTYEQYF. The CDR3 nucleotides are TGTGCCAGCAGTTACTCGGGGACTTACGAGCAGTACTTC.